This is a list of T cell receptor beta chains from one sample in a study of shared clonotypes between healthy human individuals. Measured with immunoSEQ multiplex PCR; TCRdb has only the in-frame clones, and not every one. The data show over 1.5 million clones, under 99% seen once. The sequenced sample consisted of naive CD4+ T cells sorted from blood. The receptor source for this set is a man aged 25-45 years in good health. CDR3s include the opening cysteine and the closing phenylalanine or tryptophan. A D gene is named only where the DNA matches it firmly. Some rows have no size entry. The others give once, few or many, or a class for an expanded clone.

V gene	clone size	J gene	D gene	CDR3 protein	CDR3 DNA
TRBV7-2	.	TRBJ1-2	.	CASSLGTAQYGYTF	TGTGCCAGCAGCTTAGGGACAGCCCAGTATGGCTACACCTTC
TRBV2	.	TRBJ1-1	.	CAVLKLRGTEAFF	TGTGCCGTGCTGAAACTCCGGGGGACTGAAGCTTTCTTT
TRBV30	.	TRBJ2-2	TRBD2	CAWSVILAYTGELFF	TGTGCCTGGAGTGTAATACTAGCGTACACCGGGGAGCTGTTTTTT
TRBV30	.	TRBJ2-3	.	CAWSVLAGPPADTQYF	TGTGCCTGGAGTGTTCTGGCGGGACCCCCCGCAGATACGCAGTATTTT
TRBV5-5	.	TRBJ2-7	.	CASSFYKGAFDSYEQYF	TGTGCCAGCAGCTTTTACAAGGGAGCTTTCGATTCCTACGAGCAGTACTTC
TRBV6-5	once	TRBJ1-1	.	CASIRDGMNTEAFF	TGTGCCAGCATTCGAGACGGGATGAACACTGAAGCTTTCTTT
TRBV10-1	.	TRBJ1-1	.	CAGGTVRNTEAFF	TGCGCCGGGGGGACGGTAAGGAACACTGAAGCTTTCTTT
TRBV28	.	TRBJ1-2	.	CASSPLLSGYTF	TGTGCCAGCAGTCCCCTCCTTTCTGGCTACACCTTC
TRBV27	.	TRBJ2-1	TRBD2	CASSLAGTSGRVEQFF	TGTGCCAGCAGTTTGGCCGGGACTAGCGGGAGGGTTGAGCAGTTCTTC
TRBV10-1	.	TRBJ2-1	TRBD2	CASSESSGRITYNEQFF	TGCGCCAGCAGTGAGTCTAGCGGGAGAATCACCTACAATGAGCAGTTCTTC
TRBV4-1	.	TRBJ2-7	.	CASSQVGYSYEQYF	TGCGCCAGCAGCCAAGTGGGTTACTCCTACGAGCAGTACTTC
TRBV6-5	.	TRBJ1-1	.	CASSYWSGIMNTEAFF	TGTGCCAGCAGTTACTGGTCAGGGATCATGAACACTGAAGCTTTCTTT
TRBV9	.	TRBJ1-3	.	CASSVGDLRNTIYF	TGTGCCAGCAGCGTGGGCGATTTGAGAAACACCATATATTTT